The present TCR beta chain was sequenced within a study of blood T cells in healthy people across ages. General study findings and limits: As naive T cell percentage varied, TCR beta diversity correlated strongly with it.

Donation came from healthy Caucasian individuals in Russia who were aged about 6 to 95. Turning to this clonotype: Its antigen is unidentified.

Sample-barcoded 5' priming and a J-beta primer mix drove a second PCR of 7 to 11 cycles. One entry per CDR3 protein results from TCRdb running MiXCR on the 5' RACE reads. The table includes about 780,000 distinct CDR3 sequences, around half detected once. CDR1 is KGHDR and CDR2 is SFDVKD in the germline V gene. V was pared by 5 bases and J by 7 bases, with 20 bases between. The CDR3 consists of 16 residues. The TCR sequence derives from an older man in good health. The V and J genes are TRBV24-1 and TRBJ1-5; D is possibly TRBD1 (5 bases). Source material: blood. The CDR3 protein is CATSASSGAEGQPQHF. The CDR3, as DNA: TGTGCCACCAGTGCCTCGTCCGGGGCCGAGGGACAGCCCCAGCATTTT.